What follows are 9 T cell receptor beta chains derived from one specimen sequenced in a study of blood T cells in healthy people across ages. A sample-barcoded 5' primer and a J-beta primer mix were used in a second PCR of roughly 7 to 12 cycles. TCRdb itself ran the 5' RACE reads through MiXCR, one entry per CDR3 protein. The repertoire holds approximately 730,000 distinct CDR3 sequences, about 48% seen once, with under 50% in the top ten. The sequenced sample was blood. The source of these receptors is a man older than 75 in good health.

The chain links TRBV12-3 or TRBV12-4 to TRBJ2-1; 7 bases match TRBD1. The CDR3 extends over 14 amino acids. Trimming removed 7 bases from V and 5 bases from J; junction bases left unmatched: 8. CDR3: CASTNGTVNNEQFF. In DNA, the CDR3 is TGTGCCAGCACCAACGGGACAGTTAACAATGAGCAGTTCTTC.

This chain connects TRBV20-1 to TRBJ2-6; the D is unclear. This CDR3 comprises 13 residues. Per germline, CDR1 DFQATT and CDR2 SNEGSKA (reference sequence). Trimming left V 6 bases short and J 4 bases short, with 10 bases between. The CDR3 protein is CSALRSGANVLTF. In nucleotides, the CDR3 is TGCAGTGCCCTGAGGTCCGGGGCCAACGTCCTGACTTTC.

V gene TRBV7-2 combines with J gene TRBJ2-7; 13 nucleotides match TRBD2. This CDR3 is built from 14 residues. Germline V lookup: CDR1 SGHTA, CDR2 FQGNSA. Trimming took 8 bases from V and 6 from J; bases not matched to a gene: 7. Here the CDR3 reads CASDGLAGAPEQYF. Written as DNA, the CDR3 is TGTGCCAGCGACGGACTAGCGGGGGCCCCCGAGCAGTACTTC.

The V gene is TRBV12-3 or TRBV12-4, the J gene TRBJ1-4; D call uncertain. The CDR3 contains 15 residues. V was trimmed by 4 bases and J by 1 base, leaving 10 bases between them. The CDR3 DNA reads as TGTGCCAGCAGTTATCGTGGGGTAACTAATGAAAAACTGTTTTTT. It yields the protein CASSYRGVTNEKLFF.

The CDR3 loop reads CSARSGHNEKLFF. CDR3 coding DNA: TGCAGTGCTAGATCGGGGCATAATGAAAAACTGTTTTTT. The rearrangement uses TRBV20-1 and TRBJ1-4, with D possibly being TRBD1 (5 bases). The ends were cut back, 2 bases at V and 4 bases at J, with 8 bases in the middle. The CDR3 loop spans 13 amino acids. Looked up from germline, CDR1 is DFQATT and CDR2 is SNEGSKA (reference sequence).

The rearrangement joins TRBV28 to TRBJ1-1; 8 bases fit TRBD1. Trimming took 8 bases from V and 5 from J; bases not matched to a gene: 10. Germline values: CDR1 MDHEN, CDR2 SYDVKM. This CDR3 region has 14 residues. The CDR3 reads CASGSGQGRTEAFF. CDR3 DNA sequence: TGTGCCAGCGGCAGCGGACAGGGACGAACTGAAGCTTTCTTT.

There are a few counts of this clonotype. The CDR3 DNA sequence: TGTGCCAGCAGCGTAGACAGGGCCACTGAAGCTTTCTTT. This encodes CASSVDRATEAFF. The chain carries TRBV7-9 and TRBJ1-1; 7 bases match TRBD1. The CDR3 is 13 residues long. The J segment lost 4 bases and the V segment lost 5 bases, leaving 4 bases of the junction unmatched. Germline V CDR1 and CDR2: SEHNR, FQNEAQ (reference sequence).

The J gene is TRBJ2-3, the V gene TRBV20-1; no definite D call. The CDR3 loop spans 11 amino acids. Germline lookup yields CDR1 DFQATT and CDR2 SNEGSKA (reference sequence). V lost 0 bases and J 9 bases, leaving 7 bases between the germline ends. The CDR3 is CSAREKNTQYF. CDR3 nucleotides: TGCAGTGCTAGAGAGAAGAACACGCAGTATTTT.

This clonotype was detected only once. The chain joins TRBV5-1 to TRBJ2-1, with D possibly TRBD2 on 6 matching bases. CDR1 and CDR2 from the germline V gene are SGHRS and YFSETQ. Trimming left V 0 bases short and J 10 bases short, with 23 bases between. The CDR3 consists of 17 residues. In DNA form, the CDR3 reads TGCGCCAGCAGCTTGGCAAGTAGCGGAGAATGGGGCGGGGAGCAGTTCTTC. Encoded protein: CASSLASSGEWGGEQFF.